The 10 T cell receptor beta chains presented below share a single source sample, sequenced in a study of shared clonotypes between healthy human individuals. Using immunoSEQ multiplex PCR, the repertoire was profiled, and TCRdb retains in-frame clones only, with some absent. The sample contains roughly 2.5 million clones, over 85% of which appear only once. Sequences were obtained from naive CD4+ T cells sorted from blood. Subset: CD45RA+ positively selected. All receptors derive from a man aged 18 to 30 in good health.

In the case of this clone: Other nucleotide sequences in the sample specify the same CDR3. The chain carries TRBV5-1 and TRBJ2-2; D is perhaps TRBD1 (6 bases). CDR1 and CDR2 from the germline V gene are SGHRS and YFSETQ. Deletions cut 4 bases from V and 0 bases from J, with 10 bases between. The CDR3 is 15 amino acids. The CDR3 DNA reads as TGCGCCAGCAGCCTTGACAGGTCGAACACCGGGGAGCTGTTTTTT. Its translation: CASSLDRSNTGELFF.

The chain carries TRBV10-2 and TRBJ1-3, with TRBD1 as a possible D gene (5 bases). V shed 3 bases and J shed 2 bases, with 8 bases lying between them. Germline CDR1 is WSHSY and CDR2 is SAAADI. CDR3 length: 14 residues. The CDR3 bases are TGCGCCAGCAGTGACCTAGGGGCTGGAAACACCATATATTTT. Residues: CASSDLGAGNTIYF.

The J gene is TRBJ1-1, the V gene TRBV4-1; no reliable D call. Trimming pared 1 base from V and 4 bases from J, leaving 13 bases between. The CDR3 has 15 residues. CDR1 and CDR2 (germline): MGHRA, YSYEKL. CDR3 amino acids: CASSQASRLTTEAFF. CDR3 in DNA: TGCGCCAGCAGCCAAGCTAGCCGGTTAACCACTGAAGCTTTCTTT.

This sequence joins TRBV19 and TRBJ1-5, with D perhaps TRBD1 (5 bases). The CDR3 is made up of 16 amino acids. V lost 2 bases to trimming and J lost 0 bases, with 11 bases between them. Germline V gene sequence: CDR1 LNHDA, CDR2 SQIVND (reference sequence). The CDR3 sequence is CASSILAGFSNQPQHF. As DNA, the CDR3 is TGTGCCAGTAGTATACTGGCAGGGTTTAGCAATCAGCCCCAGCATTTT.

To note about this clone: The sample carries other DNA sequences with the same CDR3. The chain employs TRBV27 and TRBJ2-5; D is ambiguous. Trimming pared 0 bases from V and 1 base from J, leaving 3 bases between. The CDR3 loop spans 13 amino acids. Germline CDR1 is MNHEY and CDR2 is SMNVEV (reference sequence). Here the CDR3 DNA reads TGTGCCAGCAGTTTATCGGGCCAAGAGACCCAGTACTTC. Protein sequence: CASSLSGQETQYF.

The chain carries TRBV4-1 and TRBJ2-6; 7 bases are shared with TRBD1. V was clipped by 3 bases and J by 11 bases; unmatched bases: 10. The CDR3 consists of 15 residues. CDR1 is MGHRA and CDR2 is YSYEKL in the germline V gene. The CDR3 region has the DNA TGCGCCAGCAGCCAGGAGCCGGGACAGACGTACGTCCTGACTTTC. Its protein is CASSQEPGQTYVLTF.

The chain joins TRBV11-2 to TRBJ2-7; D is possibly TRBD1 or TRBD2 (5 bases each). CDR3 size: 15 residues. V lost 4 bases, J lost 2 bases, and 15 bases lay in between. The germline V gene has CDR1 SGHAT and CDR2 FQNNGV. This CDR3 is CASSSDGTITYEQYF. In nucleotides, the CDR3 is TGTGCCAGCAGCTCCGACGGGACGATAACCTACGAGCAGTACTTC.

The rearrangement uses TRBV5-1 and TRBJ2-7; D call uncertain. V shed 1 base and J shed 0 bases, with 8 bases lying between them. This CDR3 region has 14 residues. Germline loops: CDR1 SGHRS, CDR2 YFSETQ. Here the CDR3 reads CASSLSTNSYEQYF. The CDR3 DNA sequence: TGCGCCAGCAGCTTGTCGACCAACTCCTACGAGCAGTACTTC.

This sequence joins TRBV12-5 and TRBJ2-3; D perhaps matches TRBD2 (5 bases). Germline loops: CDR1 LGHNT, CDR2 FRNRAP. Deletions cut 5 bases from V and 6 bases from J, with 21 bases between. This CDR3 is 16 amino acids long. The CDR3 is CASGPSRGPNGDTQYF. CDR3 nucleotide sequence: TGTGCTAGTGGTCCCTCGAGAGGGCCCAATGGGGATACGCAGTATTTT.

CDR3 sequence (DNA): TGTGCCAGCCGCGGGAGTATGACTGAAGCTTTCTTT. Its translation: CASRGSMTEAFF. V is TRBV6-5 and J is TRBJ1-1; D ambiguous. The V end lost 8 bases, the J end lost 5 bases, and 12 bases lay between the germline ends. This CDR3 has 12 residues. From germline, CDR1 is MNHEY and CDR2 SVGAGI.